The next 25 T cell receptor beta chains were all read from a single sample in a study of cytomegalovirus exposure and HLA in healthy donors. Researchers ran the PCR with 60 Vbeta and 13 Jbeta primers. TCRdb's copy holds only in-frame clones and misses some; the assay was immunoSEQ multiplex PCR. The sample contains about 110,000 clones, 50% to 70% of which appear only once. Sequenced material: PBMCs. These receptors originate from a man aged 25-45 years in good health and CMV-seropositive.

Worth noting for this clone: Other DNA variants within this sample encode the same CDR3. The chain recombines TRBV5-1 with TRBJ2-3; 8 bases are shared with TRBD2. Germline V CDR1 and CDR2: SGHRS, YFSETQ. The CDR3 loop spans 13 amino acids. V shed 3 bases, J shed 3 bases, and the junction held 0 bases outside the gene matches. CDR3 bases: TGCGCCAGCAGCTCGGGGGGGACAGATACGCAGTATTTT. It encodes CASSSGGTDTQYF.

The chain is built from TRBV7-9 and TRBJ2-7; 8 bases match TRBD2. Trimming took 4 bases from V and 0 from J; bases not matched to a gene: 8. The CDR3 is 16 residues long. Germline V CDR1 and CDR2: SEHNR, FQNEAQ (reference sequence). The CDR3 here is CASSSLAGYNSYEQYF. CDR3 sequence (DNA): TGTGCCAGCAGCTCGTTAGCGGGATACAACTCCTACGAGCAGTACTTC.

The chain uses TRBV27 and TRBJ2-5, with TRBD1 matching over 7 bases. Germline V lookup: CDR1 MNHEY, CDR2 SMNVEV (reference sequence). V dropped 6 bases and J dropped 4; count of bases not matched to a gene: 17. The CDR3 contains 17 residues. CDR3 sequence (DNA): TGTGCCAGCAGGACCGTGGGACAGCTAAAAGAGGGAGAGACCCAGTACTTC. Protein sequence: CASRTVGQLKEGETQYF.

The chain recombines TRBV4-1 with TRBJ2-1, with TRBD2 matching over 11 bases. The V and J ends lost 3 bases and 5 bases, in that order; junction bases with no gene match: 12. The CDR3 contains 18 residues. Germline V lookup: CDR1 MGHRA, CDR2 YSYEKL. The DNA of the CDR3 is TGCGCCAGCAGCCACTTGGGCTTAGCGGGGGGGCGGAACAATGAGCAGTTCTTC. This encodes CASSHLGLAGGRNNEQFF.

The chain employs TRBV5-1 and TRBJ1-3; D not certain. With 1 base removed from V and 5 bases from J, the gap between germline ends came to 10 bases. The CDR3 loop spans 14 amino acids. CDR1 SGHRS and CDR2 YFSETQ come from the germline V gene. CDR3 in DNA: TGCGCCAGCAGCTTGACCGCCGAGAGAAACACCATATATTTT. Protein: CASSLTAERNTIYF.

The rearrangement links TRBV27 to TRBJ1-1; TRBD1 agrees at 7 bases. Losses at the gene ends were 10 bases for V and 4 bases for J; bases not matched to a gene: 12. Looked up from germline, CDR1 is MNHEY and CDR2 is SMNVEV (reference sequence). This CDR3 is 14 amino acids long. The CDR3 sequence: CATRPGAGGTEAFF. CDR3 in DNA: TGTGCCACCAGACCAGGCGCAGGGGGCACTGAAGCTTTCTTT.

On this clone itself: One end of the junction fails to match germline, which may point to a read error. The J gene is TRBJ2-5, the V gene TRBV7-7, with TRBD2 identical over 12 bases. The germline V gene has CDR1 SSHAT and CDR2 FNYEAQ (reference sequence). The CDR3 has 16 residues. In nucleotides, the CDR3 is TGTGCTAGCAGCCCACTAGCGGGGGGAGTTCAAGAGACCCAGTACTTC. Protein product: CASSPLAGGVQETQYF.

This chain connects TRBV20-1 to TRBJ1-1, with D hard to call. Deletions cut 0 bases from V and 10 bases from J, with 6 bases between. This CDR3 spans 10 amino acids. Germline V gene lookup returns CDR1 DFQATT and CDR2 SNEGSKA (reference sequence). The DNA for the CDR3 is TGCAGTGCTAGAGACCCGGGAGCTTTCTTT. Its translation: CSARDPGAFF.

This chain uses TRBV7-2 with TRBJ2-7, with 8 bases aligning to TRBD1. V lost 5 bases and J lost 0; bases outside the gene matches: 3. Looked up from germline, CDR1 is SGHTA and CDR2 is FQGNSA. The CDR3 extends over 14 amino acids. In DNA, the CDR3 is TGTGCCAGCAGCCTTACAGGGGGCTCCTACGAGCAGTACTTC. Protein product: CASSLTGGSYEQYF.

This clone was observed once. The V gene is TRBV18, the J gene TRBJ1-1, with 7 positions matching TRBD1. The CDR3 runs to 13 residues. The V gene end was trimmed by 4 bases and the J gene end by 12 bases; junction bases not matched to a gene: 11. The germline gives CDR1 KGHSH, CDR2 LQKENI. DNA for the CDR3: TGTGCCAGCTCACGAAATGACAGGGAGCAAACTTTCTTT. As protein: CASSRNDREQTFF.

The genes are TRBV27 and TRBJ1-2, with 7 bases lining up with TRBD1. Per germline, CDR1 MNHEY and CDR2 SMNVEV (reference sequence). CDR3 length: 16 residues. The junction had 11 bases not matched to a gene; V was cut back by 7 bases and J by 0 bases. CDR3 nucleotides: TGTGCCAGCATAAAACAGGGGAAGATAACTAACTATGGCTACACCTTC. It translates to CASIKQGKITNYGYTF.

V usage is TRBV7-2 and J usage is TRBJ1-5; tentative D call: TRBD1 (5 bases). Germline V gene data show CDR1 as SGHTA and CDR2 as FQGNSA. Trimming shortened V by 2 bases and J by 1 base, and 12 bases separated the two germline ends. CDR3 length equals 16 residues. The CDR3 loop reads CASSLREGLSNQPQHF. As DNA, the CDR3 is TGTGCCAGCAGCTTAAGGGAGGGACTGAGCAATCAGCCCCAGCATTTT. The complete variable domain, with remaining parts taken from reference TRBV7-2 and TRBJ1-5, reads GAGVSQSPSNKVTEKGKDVELRCDPISGHTALYWYRQSLGQGLEFLIYFQGNSAPDKSGLPSDRFSAERTGGSVSTLTIQRTQQEDSAVYLCASSLREGLSNQPQHFGDGTRLSIL.

This sequence joins TRBV15 and TRBJ2-5, with 8 bases fitting TRBD1. The CDR3 contains 13 residues. V lost 5 bases and J lost 4; bases outside the gene matches: 3. Germline V gene lookup returns CDR1 LNHNV and CDR2 YYDKDF (reference sequence). The chain's CDR3 is CATSQGARETQYF. The CDR3 DNA reads TGTGCCACCAGCCAGGGGGCCCGAGAGACCCAGTACTTC. Based on the CDR3 plus reference TRBV15 and TRBJ2-5, the full variable domain is DAMVIQNPRYQVTQFGKPVTLSCSQTLNHNVMYWYQQKSSQAPKLLFHYYDKDFNNEADTPDNFQSRRPNTSFCFLDIRSPGLGDTAMYLCATSQGARETQYFGPGTRLLVL.

This clone was observed a handful of times. The chain uses TRBV5-1 and TRBJ1-6; D perhaps matches TRBD1 (5 bases). The V and J ends lost 4 bases and 15 bases respectively, with 17 bases between them. The CDR3 totals 13 residues. Germline V gene sequence: CDR1 SGHRS, CDR2 YFSETQ. The CDR3 region has the DNA TGCGCCAGCAGCGCGGGGGGGGTCTCGGTCCTCCACTTT. Protein sequence: CASSAGGVSVLHF. The full variable domain, rest sourced from reference TRBV5-1 and TRBJ1-6, is KAGVTQTPRYLIKTRGQQVTLSCSPISGHRSVSWYQQTPGQGLQFLFEYFSETQRNKGNFPGRFSGRQFSNSRSEMNVSTLELGDSALYLCASSAGGVSVLHFGNGTRLTVT.

This clone turned up a few times. This sequence joins TRBV9 and TRBJ2-1; the match to TRBD1 covers 9 bases. The CDR3 sequence is 15 residues long. CDR1 SGDLS and CDR2 YYNGEE come from the germline V gene. With V trimmed by 2 bases and J by 5 bases, 5 bases remained unmatched. CDR3 sequence (DNA): TGTGCCAGCAGCGTTGGGACAGGGCCGAACAATGAGCAGTTCTTC. This encodes CASSVGTGPNNEQFF.

V gene TRBV5-4 combines with J gene TRBJ1-2; no clear D gene. Between the trimmed V and J ends, which lost 1 base and 0 bases, there was a span of 7 bases. The CDR3 contains 14 residues. Germline V gene lookup returns CDR1 SGHNT and CDR2 YYREEE (reference sequence). CDR3 nucleotides: TGTGCCAGCAGCTTGACAGAACCTAACTATGGCTACACCTTC. It is translated as CASSLTEPNYGYTF.

CDR3 sequence reads: CASSERGGQPQHF. CDR3 DNA: TGTGCCAGCAGTGAACGGGGAGGGCAGCCCCAGCATTTT. This chain uses TRBV6-1 with TRBJ1-5; no clear D gene. Per the germline V gene, CDR1 is MNHNS and CDR2 is SASEGT. This CDR3 is built from 13 residues. Trimming pared 2 bases from V and 7 bases from J, leaving 9 bases between.

The chain carries TRBV5-1 and TRBJ2-1; 9 nucleotides align to TRBD2. This CDR3 region has 15 residues. The V segment lost 2 bases and the J segment 3 bases; nucleotides outside the gene matches: 3. Germline CDR1 is SGHRS and CDR2 is YFSETQ. The CDR3 DNA reads TGCGCCAGCAGCTTAGAGCGGGGGGACTACAATGAGCAGTTCTTC. This sequence encodes CASSLERGDYNEQFF. Full variable domain (rest looked up from reference TRBV5-1 and TRBJ2-1): KAGVTQTPRYLIKTRGQQVTLSCSPISGHRSVSWYQQTPGQGLQFLFEYFSETQRNKGNFPGRFSGRQFSNSRSEMNVSTLELGDSALYLCASSLERGDYNEQFFGPGTRLTVL.

Points on this clone: Germline and junction disagree at one end, which may indicate a read error. V is TRBV7-9 and J is TRBJ2-4; 7 bases fit TRBD2. CDR1 is SEHNR and CDR2 is FQNEAQ in the germline V gene (reference sequence). This CDR3 has 14 residues. CDR3 amino acids: CSSSWGGSENIQYF. The CDR3 region has the DNA TGTTCCAGCAGCTGGGGAGGGTCGGAAAACATTCAGTACTTC.

This clone was counted a single time. The chain combines TRBV27 with TRBJ1-1, with D possibly being TRBD1 (5 bases). This CDR3 contains 11 residues. CDR1 is MNHEY, CDR2 SMNVEV, per germline (reference sequence). The germline V and J ends were trimmed by 6 bases and 10 bases, with 12 bases remaining between them. CDR3 nucleotide sequence: TGTGCCAGCAGGGTTCAGGGTAGAGCTTTCTTT. Translating it yields CASRVQGRAFF.

This sequence joins TRBV19 and TRBJ1-5; possibly TRBD1 for D (6 bases). V was cut by 1 base and J by 5 bases, with 15 bases left in between. The CDR3 totals 16 residues. CDR1 is LNHDA and CDR2 is SQIVND in the germline V gene (reference sequence). CDR3 amino acids: CASSIGGQWDYQPQHF. CDR3 DNA: TGTGCCAGTAGTATAGGTGGACAGTGGGATTATCAGCCCCAGCATTTT. The full variable domain, its missing parts supplied by reference TRBV19 and TRBJ1-5, is DGGITQSPKYLFRKEGQNVTLSCEQNLNHDAMYWYRQDPGQGLRLIYYSQIVNDFQKGDIAEGYSVSREKKESFPLTVTSAQKNPTAFYLCASSIGGQWDYQPQHFGDGTRLSIL.

The J gene is TRBJ1-6, the V gene TRBV7-9; D gene unclear. This CDR3 region has 13 residues. Germline CDR1 and CDR2: SEHNR and FQNEAQ (reference sequence). Between the trimmed V and J ends, which lost 3 bases and 13 bases, there was a span of 13 bases. CDR3 in DNA: TGTGCCAGCAGCTTCGGGTCGGGGTGGCCCCTCCACTTT. This encodes CASSFGSGWPLHF.

This clone was observed a few times. The chain employs TRBV6-5 and TRBJ1-1; TRBD1 aligns across 8 bases. Germline V gives CDR1 MNHEY, CDR2 SVGAGI. With V trimmed by 0 bases and J by 6 bases, 3 bases remained unmatched. This CDR3 is built from 14 residues. The CDR3 DNA follows: TGTGCCAGCAGTTACTCCCCCAGGGGGCCTGAAGCTTTCTTT. Translation: CASSYSPRGPEAFF.

This chain connects TRBV5-1 to TRBJ1-5; 7 bases fit TRBD1. Germline V gene data show CDR1 as SGHRS and CDR2 as YFSETQ. V lost 3 bases and J lost 4; bases outside the gene matches: 7. The CDR3 consists of 15 residues. CDR3 nucleotides: TGCGCCAGCAGCTCCGAGGGGACAGAAAATCAGCCCCAGCATTTT. Translated, it gives CASSSEGTENQPQHF. Full variable domain (rest looked up from reference TRBV5-1 and TRBJ1-5): KAGVTQTPRYLIKTRGQQVTLSCSPISGHRSVSWYQQTPGQGLQFLFEYFSETQRNKGNFPGRFSGRQFSNSRSEMNVSTLELGDSALYLCASSSEGTENQPQHFGDGTRLSIL.

The chain is built from TRBV5-1 and TRBJ2-3; 7 bases are shared with TRBD2. The junction had 2 bases not matched to a gene; V was cut back by 0 bases and J by 4 bases. This CDR3 is built from 14 residues. Germline CDR1 is SGHRS and CDR2 is YFSETQ. CDR3 sequence reads: CASSLGAGADTQYF. CDR3 bases: TGCGCCAGCAGCTTGGGGGCGGGGGCAGATACGCAGTATTTT.